These T cell receptor beta chains were read from a single sample in a study of T cell responses to AZD1222 COVID-19 vaccine. Assay used: immunoSEQ multiplex PCR; TCRdb lists only in-frame clones, some missing. Among around 150,000 clones, around 90% were seen once, and the ten largest hold 1% to 1.5%. Here the sequenced sample was peripheral blood, taken 28 days after the second AZD1222 dose. These receptors were collected from an adult who received the AZD1222 COVID-19 vaccine. Both conserved end residues are part of each CDR3. D genes are given only for firm matches. Size is omitted from some rows. Given values are once, few, many or a class for expanded clones.

TRBV7-2,NA,TRBJ1-2,NA,CASSPGQAYGYTF,TGTGCCAGCAGCCCAGGCCAGGCCTATGGCTACACCTTC
TRBV24-1,NA,TRBJ2-1,NA,CATSRTGGTPNEQFF,TGTGCCACCTCAAGAACCGGAGGGACACCTAATGAGCAGTTCTTC
TRBV5-1,TRBD1,TRBJ2-3,NA,CASSLPGQGLDTQYF,TGCGCCAGCAGCCTTCCGGGACAGGGTCTAGATACGCAGTATTTT
TRBV7-9,NA,TRBJ1-5,few,CASSSGSSGQPQHF,TGTGCCAGCAGCTCAGGTTCTTCCGGGCAGCCCCAGCATTTT
TRBV30,NA,TRBJ1-1,NA,CAWRKQGNTEAFF,TGTGCCTGGAGAAAACAGGGGAACACTGAAGCTTTCTTT
TRBV16,NA,TRBJ1-2,NA,CASSQSMRGYTF,TGTGCCAGCAGCCAATCGATGAGGGGCTACACCTTC
TRBV11-2,NA,TRBJ1-4,NA,CASSLGVGEKLFF,TGTGCCAGCAGCTTAGGGGTCGGTGAAAAACTGTTTTTT
TRBV15,TRBD1,TRBJ2-4,NA,CATSRDRIGGLAKNIQYF,TGTGCCACCAGCAGAGATAGAATAGGGGGCCTAGCCAAAAACATTCAGTACTTC
TRBV6-6,TRBD1,TRBJ2-7,NA,CASTRDRATYEQYF,TGTGCCAGCACCCGGGACAGGGCAACCTACGAGCAGTACTTC
TRBV20-1,TRBD2,TRBJ2-7,NA,CSASERGNYYEQYF,TGCAGTGCTAGTGAGCGGGGTAACTACTACGAGCAGTACTTC
TRBV5-1,TRBD2,TRBJ2-7,NA,CASSLPGVAGGVAYEQYF,TGCGCCAGCAGCCTCCCCGGGGTAGCGGGAGGGGTCGCCTACGAGCAGTACTTC
TRBV13,NA,TRBJ1-5,NA,CASSWRQPQHF,TGTGCCAGCAGCTGGCGGCAGCCCCAGCATTTT
TRBV18,NA,TRBJ1-2,NA,CASSPGSGDGYTF,TGTGCCAGCTCACCAGGTTCGGGTGATGGCTACACCTTC
TRBV2,TRBD1,TRBJ2-2,once,CASSEVGQGKRGELFF,TGTGCCAGCAGTGAAGTGGGACAGGGGAAAAGAGGGGAGCTGTTTTTT
TRBV11-2,NA,TRBJ2-1,NA,CASSLSLTHEQFF,TGTGCCAGCAGCTTAAGCCTTACCCATGAGCAGTTCTTC
TRBV7-8,TRBD1,TRBJ1-5,NA,CASSAQGGGGNQPQHF,TGTGCCAGCAGCGCACAAGGGGGCGGGGGCAATCAGCCCCAGCATTTT
TRBV28,TRBD2,TRBJ2-1,NA,CASSFFSPLAGFSNEQFF,TGTGCCAGCAGTTTTTTTTCCCCACTAGCGGGATTCTCTAATGAGCAGTTCTTC
TRBV18,NA,TRBJ2-3,NA,CASSPPLNTDTQYF,TGTGCCAGCTCACCTCCCTTAAACACAGATACGCAGTATTTT
TRBV6-2/TRBV6-3,TRBD1,TRBJ1-5,NA,CASSNPGQGPKQPQHF,TGTGCCAGCAGTAACCCTGGACAGGGGCCCAAGCAGCCCCAGCATTTT
TRBV11-2,NA,TRBJ1-6,NA,CASSLGAHNSPLHF,TGTGCCAGCAGCTTAGGAGCCCATAATTCACCCCTCCACTTT
TRBV15,NA,TRBJ1-5,few,CATSRDLAQPQHF,TGTGCCACCAGCAGAGATCTCGCCCAGCCCCAGCATTTT
TRBV4-2,NA,TRBJ1-2,NA,CASSQDLAGQINYGYTF,TGTGCCAGCAGCCAAGATCTGGCGGGCCAGATTAACTATGGCTACACCTTC
TRBV2,NA,TRBJ1-6,NA,CASSPRGTYNSPLHF,TGTGCCAGCAGCCCACGGGGGACCTATAATTCACCCCTCCACTTT
TRBV3-1/TRBV3-2,TRBD1,TRBJ2-2,NA,CASSRTGGRTGELFF,TGTGCCAGCAGCCGAACAGGGGGCCGTACCGGGGAGCTGTTTTTT
TRBV2,NA,TRBJ1-3,NA,CARRVSGNTIYF,TGTGCCAGGAGGGTGTCCGGAAACACCATATATTTT
TRBV11-2,TRBD1,TRBJ1-2,NA,CASSSGQGGGFYGYTF,TGTGCCAGCAGCTCCGGACAGGGAGGAGGTTTCTATGGCTACACCTTC
TRBV6-5,NA,TRBJ2-5,once,CASNLQGRKETQYF,TGTGCCAGCAACCTACAGGGGAGGAAAGAGACCCAGTACTTC
TRBV29-1,NA,TRBJ1-1,few,CSVAGLLNTEAFF,TGCAGCGTTGCGGGGCTGTTGAACACTGAAGCTTTCTTT
TRBV5-5,TRBD1,TRBJ1-6,NA,CASEYRGSNSPLHF,TGTGCCAGCGAGTACAGGGGGTCTAATTCACCCCTCCACTTT
TRBV30,TRBD1,TRBJ2-7,NA,CARDRGNPYEQYF,TGTGCCCGGGACAGGGGGAACCCCTACGAGCAGTACTTC